This T cell receptor beta chain was profiled in a study of prognosis after radiotherapy for stage I lung cancer. Study-level findings and limits: With medians of about 9,200 versus 6,500, unique TCR clone counts fell after stereotactic body radiation therapy. Tumor-specific reactivity of the expanded TCR clones remained undetermined. Post-therapy Shannon entropy was lower in patients developing distant metastases following stereotactic body radiation therapy.

With 4 bases clipped from V and 4 bases from J, the junction kept 15 bases outside the gene matches. From germline, CDR1 is MNHEY and CDR2 SVGEGT. This CDR3 is 18 amino acids long. Two-round multiplex PCR, the amplification method, yielded TCR beta CDR3 from genomic DNA. The first round of PCR was done with primers that matched each TRBV and TRBJ gene. A single record per CDR3 protein comes from TCRdb applying MiXCR to the multiplex PCR reads. The sample includes about 14,000 distinct CDR3 sequences, 25% to 30% of them seen just once. About this clonotype: Antigen specificity is unknown.

The receptor was isolated from a donor aged 50 or older with non-small cell lung cancer. Sequencing was performed on PBMCs, taken before or after stereotactic body radiation therapy (not recorded which). The chain has TRBV6-2 or TRBV6-3 and TRBJ2-2, with 7 bases lining up with TRBD2. The DNA of the CDR3 is TGTGCCAGCAGTTCCGGCACGGTTCTAGCGGTCCTCACCGGGGAGCTGTTTTTT. Translated: CASSSGTVLAVLTGELFF.